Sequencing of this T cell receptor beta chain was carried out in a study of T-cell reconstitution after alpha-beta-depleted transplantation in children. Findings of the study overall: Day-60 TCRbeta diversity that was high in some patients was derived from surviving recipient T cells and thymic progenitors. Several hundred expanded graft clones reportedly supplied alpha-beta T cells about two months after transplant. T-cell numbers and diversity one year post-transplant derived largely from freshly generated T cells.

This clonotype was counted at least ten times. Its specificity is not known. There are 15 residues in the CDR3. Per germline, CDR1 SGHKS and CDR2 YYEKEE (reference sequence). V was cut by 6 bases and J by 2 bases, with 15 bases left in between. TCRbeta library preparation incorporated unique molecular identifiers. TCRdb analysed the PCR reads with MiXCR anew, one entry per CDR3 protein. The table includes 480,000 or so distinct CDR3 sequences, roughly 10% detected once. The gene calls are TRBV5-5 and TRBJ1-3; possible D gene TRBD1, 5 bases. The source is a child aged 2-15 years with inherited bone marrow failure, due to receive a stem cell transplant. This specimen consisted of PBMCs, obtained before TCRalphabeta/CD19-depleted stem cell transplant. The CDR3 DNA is TGTGCCAGCATTATTGATGGGGCCACTGGAAACACCATATATTTT. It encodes CASIIDGATGNTIYF. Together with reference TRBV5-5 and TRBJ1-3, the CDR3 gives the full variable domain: DAGVTQSPTHLIKTRGQQVTLRCSPISGHKSVSWYQQVLGQGPQFIFQYYEKEERGRGNFPDRFSARQFPNYSSELNVNALLLGDSALYLCASIIDGATGNTIYFGEGSWLTVV.